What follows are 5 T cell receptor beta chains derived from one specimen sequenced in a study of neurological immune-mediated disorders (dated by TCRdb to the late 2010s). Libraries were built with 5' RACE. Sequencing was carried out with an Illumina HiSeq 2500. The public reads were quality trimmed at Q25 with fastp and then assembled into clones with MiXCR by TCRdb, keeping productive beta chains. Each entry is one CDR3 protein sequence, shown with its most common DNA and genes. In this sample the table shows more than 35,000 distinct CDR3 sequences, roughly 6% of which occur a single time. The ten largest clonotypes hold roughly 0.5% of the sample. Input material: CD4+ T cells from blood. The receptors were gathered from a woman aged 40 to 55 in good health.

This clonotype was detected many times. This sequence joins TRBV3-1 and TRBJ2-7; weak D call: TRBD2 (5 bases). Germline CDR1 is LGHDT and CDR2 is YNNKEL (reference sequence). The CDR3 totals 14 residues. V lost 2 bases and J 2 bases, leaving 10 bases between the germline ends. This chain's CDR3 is CASSQSWETYEQYF. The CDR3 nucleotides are TGTGCCAGCAGCCAATCTTGGGAGACCTACGAGCAGTACTTC.

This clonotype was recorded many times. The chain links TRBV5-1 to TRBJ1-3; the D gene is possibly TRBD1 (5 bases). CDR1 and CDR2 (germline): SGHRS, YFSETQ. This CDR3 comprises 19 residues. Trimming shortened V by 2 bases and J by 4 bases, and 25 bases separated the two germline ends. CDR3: CASSFTGDGGGPDGNTIYF. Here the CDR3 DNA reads TGCGCCAGCAGCTTCACCGGGGACGGGGGAGGACCCGACGGAAACACCATATATTTT.

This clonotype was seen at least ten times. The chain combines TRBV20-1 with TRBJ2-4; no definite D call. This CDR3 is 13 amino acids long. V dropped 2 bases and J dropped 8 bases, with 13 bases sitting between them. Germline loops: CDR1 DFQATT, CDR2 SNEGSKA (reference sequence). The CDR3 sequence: CSARTGSQDIQYF. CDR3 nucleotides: TGCAGTGCTAGAACTGGGTCCCAAGACATTCAGTACTTC.

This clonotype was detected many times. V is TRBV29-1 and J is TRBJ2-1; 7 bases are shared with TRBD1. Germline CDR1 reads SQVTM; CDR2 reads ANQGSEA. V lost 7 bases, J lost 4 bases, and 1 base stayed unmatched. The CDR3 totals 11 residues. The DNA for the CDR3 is TGCAGCGGGGACAGATACAATGAGCAGTTCTTC. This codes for CSGDRYNEQFF.

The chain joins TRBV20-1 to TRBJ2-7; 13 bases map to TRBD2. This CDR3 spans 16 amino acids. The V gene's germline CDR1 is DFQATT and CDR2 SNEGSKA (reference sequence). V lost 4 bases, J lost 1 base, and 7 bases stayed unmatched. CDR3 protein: CSAKGLAGVGSYEQYF. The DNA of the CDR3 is TGCAGTGCTAAAGGACTAGCGGGAGTCGGTTCCTACGAGCAGTACTTC.